The clone carrying this T cell receptor beta chain was detected only once. What it binds is unknown. The data stem from a study of T cell repertoires in cytomegalovirus infection. CDR1 is LGHNA, CDR2 YSLEER, per germline. Trimming took off 5 bases at V and 5 bases at J, with 16 bases between the two ends. CDR3 length equals 15 residues. TCRdb used MiXCR to reprocess the reads, holding one entry per CDR3 protein. Of some 300,000 distinct CDR3 sequences listed, approximately 10% were seen once; the top ten hold around 2.5%. Study-wide results and limits: Using cumulative public TCR beta family frequency, the authors identified those who carried CMV together with the relevant HLA.

The chain uses TRBV4-3 and TRBJ1-5; D is undetermined. What was sequenced was PBMCs. The origin of this receptor is a human donor in good health (CMV status not recorded). Some clones in this sample may be carry-over from other donors' samples. The CDR3 region is CASSSTLGPYQPQHF. The CDR3 DNA is TGCGCCAGCAGCTCGACACTGGGTCCTTATCAGCCCCAGCATTTT.